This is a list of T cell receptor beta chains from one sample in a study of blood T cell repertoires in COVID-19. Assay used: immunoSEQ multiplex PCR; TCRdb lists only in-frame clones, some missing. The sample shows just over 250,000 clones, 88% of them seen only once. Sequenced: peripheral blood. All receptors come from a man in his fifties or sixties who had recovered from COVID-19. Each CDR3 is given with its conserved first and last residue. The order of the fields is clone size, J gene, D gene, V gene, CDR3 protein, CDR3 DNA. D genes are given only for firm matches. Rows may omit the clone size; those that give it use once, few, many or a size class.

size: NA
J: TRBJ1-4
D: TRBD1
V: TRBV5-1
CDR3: CASRYIDRENEKLFF
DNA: TGCGCCAGCAGATACATCGACAGGGAAAATGAAAAACTGTTTTTT

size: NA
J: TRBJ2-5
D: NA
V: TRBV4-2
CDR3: CASSLGRGASGIKQETQYF
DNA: TGTGCCAGCAGTCTAGGAAGGGGTGCGTCAGGGATCAAACAAGAGACCCAGTACTTC

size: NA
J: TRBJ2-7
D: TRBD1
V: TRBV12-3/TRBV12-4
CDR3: CASKAQGAGEQYF
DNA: TGTGCCAGCAAAGCACAGGGGGCCGGCGAGCAGTACTTC

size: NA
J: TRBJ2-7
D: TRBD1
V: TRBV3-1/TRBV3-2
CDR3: CASSQDSGQGSYEQYF
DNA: TGTGCCAGCAGCCAAGACTCAGGACAGGGCTCCTACGAGCAGTACTTC

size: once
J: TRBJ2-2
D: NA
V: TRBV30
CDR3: CAWARTGELFF
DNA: TGTGCCTGGGCGAGAACCGGGGAGCTGTTTTTT

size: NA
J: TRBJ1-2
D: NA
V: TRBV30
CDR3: CAWTGENEPNYGYTF
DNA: TGTGCCTGGACCGGGGAAAATGAGCCTAACTATGGCTACACCTTC

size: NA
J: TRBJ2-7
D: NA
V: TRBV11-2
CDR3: CASSLEGAAAYEQYF
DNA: TGTGCCAGCAGCTTAGAAGGGGCTGCCGCCTACGAGCAGTACTTC

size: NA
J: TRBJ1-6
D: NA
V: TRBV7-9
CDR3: CASSPVGTIHSPLHF
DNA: TGTGCCAGCAGTCCGGTAGGGACAATACATTCACCCCTCCACTTT

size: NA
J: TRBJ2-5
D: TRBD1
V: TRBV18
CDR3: CASSTNRGRETQYF
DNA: TGTGCCAGCTCAACAAACAGGGGAAGGGAGACCCAGTACTTC

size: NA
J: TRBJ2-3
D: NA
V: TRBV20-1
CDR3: CSARVLDTQYF
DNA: TGCAGTGCTAGGGTACTAGATACGCAGTATTTT

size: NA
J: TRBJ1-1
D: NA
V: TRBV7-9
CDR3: CASSRLMGYTEAFF
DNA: TGTGCCAGCAGCCGTCTGATGGGCTACACTGAAGCTTTCTTT

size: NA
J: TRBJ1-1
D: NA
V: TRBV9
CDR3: CASSAGEGVPEAFF
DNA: TGTGCCAGCAGCGCGGGTGAGGGTGTTCCTGAAGCTTTCTTT

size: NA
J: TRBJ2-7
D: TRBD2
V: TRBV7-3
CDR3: CASSPRGVPYEQYF
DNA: TGTGCCAGCAGCCCTCGGGGGGTCCCCTACGAGCAGTACTTC

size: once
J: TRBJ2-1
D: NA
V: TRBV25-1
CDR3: CATSRIRGPFNEQFF
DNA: TGTGCCACGAGCCGGATAAGGGGCCCCTTCAATGAGCAGTTCTTC